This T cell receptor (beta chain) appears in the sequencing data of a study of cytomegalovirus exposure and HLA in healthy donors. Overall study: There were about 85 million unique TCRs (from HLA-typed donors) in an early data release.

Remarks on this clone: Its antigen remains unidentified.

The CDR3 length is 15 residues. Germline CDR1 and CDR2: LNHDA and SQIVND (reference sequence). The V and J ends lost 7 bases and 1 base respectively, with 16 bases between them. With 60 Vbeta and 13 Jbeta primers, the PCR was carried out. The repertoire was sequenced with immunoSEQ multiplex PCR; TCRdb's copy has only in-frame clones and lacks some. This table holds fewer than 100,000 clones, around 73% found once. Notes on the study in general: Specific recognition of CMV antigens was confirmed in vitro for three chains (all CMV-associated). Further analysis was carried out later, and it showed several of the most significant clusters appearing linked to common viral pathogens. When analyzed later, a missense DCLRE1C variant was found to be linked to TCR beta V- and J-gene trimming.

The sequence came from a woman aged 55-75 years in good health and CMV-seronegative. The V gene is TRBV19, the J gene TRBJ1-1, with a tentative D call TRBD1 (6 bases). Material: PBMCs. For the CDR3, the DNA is TGTGCCAGTACCACGCCAGGGGTGGGGAACACTGAAGCTTTCTTT. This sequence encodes CASTTPGVGNTEAFF. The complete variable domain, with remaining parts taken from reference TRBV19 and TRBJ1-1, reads DGGITQSPKYLFRKEGQNVTLSCEQNLNHDAMYWYRQDPGQGLRLIYYSQIVNDFQKGDIAEGYSVSREKKESFPLTVTSAQKNPTAFYLCASTTPGVGNTEAFFGQGTRLTVV.